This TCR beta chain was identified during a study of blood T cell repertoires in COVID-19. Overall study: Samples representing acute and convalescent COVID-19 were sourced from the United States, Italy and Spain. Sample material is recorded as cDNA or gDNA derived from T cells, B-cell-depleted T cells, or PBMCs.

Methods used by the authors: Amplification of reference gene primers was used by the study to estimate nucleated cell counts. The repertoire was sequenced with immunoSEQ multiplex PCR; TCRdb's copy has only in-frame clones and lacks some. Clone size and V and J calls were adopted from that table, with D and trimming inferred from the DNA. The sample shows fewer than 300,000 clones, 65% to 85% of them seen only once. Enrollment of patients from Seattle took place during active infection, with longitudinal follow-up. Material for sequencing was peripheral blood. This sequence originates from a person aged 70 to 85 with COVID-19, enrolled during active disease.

DNA of the CDR3: TGTGCCAGCTCACCGGAGACAGGGTTAGGGGAGCTGTTTTTT. This encodes CASSPETGLGELFF. This chain links TRBV18 with TRBJ2-2; 7 nucleotides agree with TRBD1. The ends lost 3 bases at V and 8 bases at J; junction bases unmatched: 6. This CDR3 has 14 residues. Germline V gene sequence: CDR1 KGHSH, CDR2 LQKENI.